These 21 T cell receptor beta chains originate from one sample sequenced in a study of cytomegalovirus exposure and HLA in healthy donors. PCR amplification relied on 60 Vbeta primers (plus 13 Jbeta primers). TCRdb's table, derived via immunoSEQ multiplex PCR, lists solely in-frame clones and lacks some. The sample gives some 120,000 clones, 65% of which show up once; roughly 9.8% is in the top ten. The sequencing input was PBMCs. These receptors were collected from a woman aged 40 to 49 in good health and CMV-seropositive.

V and J are TRBV15 and TRBJ2-1; 10 nucleotides line up with TRBD2. Germline loops: CDR1 LNHNV, CDR2 YYDKDF (reference sequence). This CDR3 region has 15 residues. V was clipped by 3 bases and J by 7 bases; unmatched bases: 6. The CDR3 nucleotides read TGTGCCACCAGCAGCGGACTAGCGGCTTTGAATGAGCAGTTCTTC. It yields the protein CATSSGLAALNEQFF.

The chain combines TRBV5-4 with TRBJ1-1; TRBD1 aligns across 8 bases. Trimming took 3 bases from V and 4 from J; bases not matched to a gene: 2. Germline CDR1 is SGHNT and CDR2 is YYREEE (reference sequence). This CDR3 contains 13 residues. The CDR3 nucleotides read TGTGCCAGCAGCTGGGGACAGGCCACTGAAGCTTTCTTT. Protein product: CASSWGQATEAFF.

This rearrangement joins TRBV5-4 to TRBJ2-3, with D possibly matching TRBD1 (6 bases). V lost 5 bases and J lost 8, with 15 bases in between. Germline assignment: CDR1 SGHNT and CDR2 YYREEE (reference sequence). The CDR3 loop spans 13 amino acids. The CDR3 spells CASSTETRGTQYF. The CDR3 DNA reads TGTGCCAGCAGTACTGAGACCAGGGGTACGCAGTATTTT. Drawing the rest from reference TRBV5-4 and TRBJ2-3, the complete variable domain is ETGVTQSPTHLIKTRGQQVTLRCSSQSGHNTVSWYQQALGQGPQFIFQYYREEENGRGNFPPRFSGLQFPNYSSELNVNALELDDSALYLCASSTETRGTQYFGPGTRLTVL.

The rearrangement uses TRBV27 and TRBJ2-1; 12 bases map to TRBD2. This CDR3 contains 17 residues. Per germline, CDR1 MNHEY and CDR2 SMNVEV (reference sequence). V lost 7 bases and J lost 7; bases outside the gene matches: 14. For the CDR3, the DNA is TGTGCCAGCACCCTCCATCGGACTAGCGGGACGGGGAATGAGCAGTTCTTC. This sequence encodes CASTLHRTSGTGNEQFF.

This rearrangement joins TRBV6-1 to TRBJ2-1; maybe TRBD1 (5 bases). The CDR3 length is 13 residues. Germline values: CDR1 MNHNS, CDR2 SASEGT. Deletions cut 6 bases from V and 3 bases from J, with 9 bases between. CDR3 nucleotides: TGTGCCAGCAGCGAGACAGACTACAATGAGCAGTTCTTC. Protein product: CASSETDYNEQFF.

The rearrangement links TRBV30 to TRBJ1-5, with 7 bases lining up with TRBD1. Germline CDR1 GTSNPN, CDR2 SVGIG (reference sequence). The CDR3 has 15 residues. V lost 0 bases to trimming and J lost 5 bases; unmatched junction nucleotides: 7. For the CDR3, the DNA is TGTGCCTGGAGTGTAGGGGCAGGGGGTCATCAGCCCCAGCATTTT. It yields the protein CAWSVGAGGHQPQHF.

There are a few counts of this clone. The same CDR3 can be traced to other DNA sequences in this sample. The chain combines TRBV7-2 with TRBJ1-5; D ambiguous. The CDR3 totals 14 residues. The V gene lost 5 bases and the J gene lost 0 bases, with 8 bases spanning the gap. Germline values: CDR1 SGHTA, CDR2 FQGNSA. This chain's CDR3 is CASSPLYSNQPQHF. The DNA of the CDR3 is TGTGCCAGCAGCCCCCTCTATAGCAATCAGCCCCAGCATTTT.

CDR3 protein: CASSPQPSSYEQYF. CDR3 nucleotide sequence: TGTGCCAGCAGCCCACAACCTAGCTCCTACGAGCAGTACTTC. The chain combines TRBV7-9 with TRBJ2-7; D is unclear. Germline CDR1 is SEHNR and CDR2 is FQNEAQ (reference sequence). Trimming left V 5 bases short and J 0 bases short, with 11 bases between. The CDR3 covers 14 residues.

The chain is built from TRBV28 and TRBJ2-1; the match to TRBD2 covers 12 bases. The V segment lost 8 bases and the J segment 5 bases; nucleotides outside the gene matches: 4. This CDR3 is 14 amino acids long. Germline CDR1 and CDR2: MDHEN and SYDVKM. CDR3 sequence reads: CASLLAGGDNEQFF. In nucleotides, the CDR3 is TGTGCCAGCTTACTAGCGGGAGGCGACAATGAGCAGTTCTTC.

The genes are TRBV9 and TRBJ2-1; perhaps TRBD2 as D (5 bases). V was trimmed by 0 bases and J by 6 bases, leaving 13 bases between them. The CDR3 covers 15 residues. Looked up from germline, CDR1 is SGDLS and CDR2 is YYNGEE. The DNA of the CDR3 is TGTGCCAGCAGCGTAGGAGCGGCCGCAAGCAATGAGCAGTTCTTC. Translated, it gives CASSVGAAASNEQFF.

This clone was seen a handful of times. This same CDR3 is encoded by further DNA sequences in the sample. The genes are TRBV20-1 and TRBJ1-2; TRBD1 is a possible D gene (5 bases). Trimming left V 2 bases short and J 7 bases short, with 8 bases between. Germline CDR1 reads DFQATT; CDR2 reads SNEGSKA (reference sequence). This CDR3 is 11 amino acids long. The CDR3 is CSARQGFGYTF. DNA for the CDR3: TGCAGTGCTAGACAGGGTTTTGGCTACACCTTC.

The chain has TRBV7-2 and TRBJ2-7; 7 bases agree with TRBD2. The CDR3 spans 15 residues. CDR1 and CDR2 from the germline V gene are SGHTA and FQGNSA. V dropped 1 base and J dropped 6; count of bases not matched to a gene: 9. The CDR3 here is CASSLVGGPGPEQYF. Written as DNA, the CDR3 is TGTGCCAGCAGCTTAGTGGGAGGGCCGGGTCCCGAGCAGTACTTC.

This chain's CDR3 is CASSPEVVAVETSTDTQYF. The DNA for the CDR3 is TGTGCCAGCAGTCCAGAGGTGGTAGCGGTAGAAACTAGCACAGATACGCAGTATTTT. The V call is TRBV27, the J call TRBJ2-3; maybe TRBD2 (6 bases). CDR3 length: 19 amino acids. CDR1 and CDR2 from the germline V gene are MNHEY and SMNVEV (reference sequence). V gave up 5 bases and J gave up 0 bases, with 24 bases separating them.

This rearrangement joins TRBV27 to TRBJ2-3; D is uncertain. The CDR3 covers 12 residues. Germline V gene lookup returns CDR1 MNHEY and CDR2 SMNVEV (reference sequence). V lost 6 bases, J lost 2 bases, and 6 bases lay in between. The CDR3 loop is CASRHITDTQYF. The CDR3 nucleotides are TGTGCCAGCAGACATATCACAGATACGCAGTATTTT.

The chain recombines TRBV9 with TRBJ1-1; D remains unclear. V was pared by 1 base and J by 0 bases, with 10 bases between. CDR1 is SGDLS and CDR2 is YYNGEE in the germline V gene. The CDR3 contains 15 residues. CDR3 sequence (DNA): TGTGCCAGCAGCGTACTAGGATCCATGAACACTGAAGCTTTCTTT. Translation gives CASSVLGSMNTEAFF.

This chain joins TRBV19 and TRBJ2-5, with TRBD2 matching over 13 bases. With V trimmed by 6 bases and J by 4 bases, 8 bases remained unmatched. CDR3 size: 16 residues. Germline-derived CDR1 and CDR2 are LNHDA and SQIVND (reference sequence). In DNA, the CDR3 is TGTGCCAGTAGCCTACTAGCGGGAGGGCCAAGAGAGACCCAGTACTTC. Protein sequence: CASSLLAGGPRETQYF. The whole variable domain, remainder taken from reference TRBV19 and TRBJ2-5, is DGGITQSPKYLFRKEGQNVTLSCEQNLNHDAMYWYRQDPGQGLRLIYYSQIVNDFQKGDIAEGYSVSREKKESFPLTVTSAQKNPTAFYLCASSLLAGGPRETQYFGPGTRLLVL.

V usage is TRBV11-3 and J usage is TRBJ2-7, with D perhaps TRBD1 (6 bases). The CDR3 covers 15 residues. Per the germline V gene, CDR1 is SGHNT and CDR2 is YENEEA. Trimming took 5 bases from V and 2 from J, leaving 16 bases between them. CDR3 DNA sequence: TGTGCCAGCAGCCCCTACTCCGGGACAACCTACGAGCAGTACTTC. Protein product: CASSPYSGTTYEQYF.

This chain joins TRBV2 and TRBJ2-5, with a tentative D call TRBD2 (6 bases). This CDR3 region has 12 residues. Looked up from germline, CDR1 is SNHLY and CDR2 is FYNNEI. V lost 7 bases and J 10 bases, leaving 16 bases between the germline ends. CDR3 sequence reads: CASNSVPGDQYF. As DNA, the CDR3 is TGTGCCAGCAACTCTGTACCGGGGGACCAGTACTTC. The full variable domain, with the rest looked up from reference TRBV2 and TRBJ2-5, is EPEVTQTPSHQVTQMGQEVILRCVPISNHLYFYWYRQILGQKVEFLVSFYNNEISEKSEIFDDQFSVERPDGSNFTLKIRSTKLEDSAMYFCASNSVPGDQYFGPGTRLLVL.

The rearrangement joins TRBV18 to TRBJ1-4; D unresolved. With 3 bases removed from V and 11 bases from J, the gap between germline ends came to 16 bases. CDR1 is KGHSH, CDR2 LQKENI, per germline. CDR3 size: 14 residues. CDR3 amino acids: CASSPLAAANKLFF. Written as DNA, the CDR3 is TGTGCCAGCTCACCTTTGGCGGCCGCGAATAAACTGTTTTTT.

J is TRBJ1-5 and V is TRBV7-2; D unresolved. This CDR3 has 14 residues. CDR1 SGHTA and CDR2 FQGNSA come from the germline V gene. V was pared by 5 bases and J by 5 bases, with 13 bases between. CDR3 coding DNA: TGTGCCAGCAGCCCCCTGGTGGCAGATCAGCCCCAGCATTTT. The encoded protein is CASSPLVADQPQHF.

This chain's CDR3 is CASSPPTRGRRTYEQYF. The CDR3 DNA is TGTGCCAGCAGTCCTCCTACCCGGGGAAGGCGAACCTACGAGCAGTACTTC. The rearrangement links TRBV28 to TRBJ2-7; D might be TRBD2 (5 bases). This CDR3 has 17 amino acids. The germline V and J ends were trimmed by 5 bases and 2 bases, with 22 bases remaining between them. Germline CDR1 is MDHEN and CDR2 is SYDVKM. Full variable domain (outside the CDR3, taken from reference TRBV28 and TRBJ2-7): DVKVTQSSRYLVKRTGEKVFLECVQDMDHENMFWYRQDPGLGLRLIYFSYDVKMKEKGDIPEGYSVSREKKERFSLILESASTNQTSMYLCASSPPTRGRRTYEQYFGPGTRLTVT.